Reported below is one TCR beta chain. No cognate antigen has been identified for it. Nothing much larger sits one base from this clone, and base qualities are not available. From a lookup of the germline V gene, CDR1 and CDR2 are SGHRS and YFSETQ. Trimming leaves V shorter by 2 bases and J shorter by 1 base, with the junction holding 1 base beyond the gene matches. The cysteine opens and the phenylalanine closes a CDR3 of 15 amino acids. Here the CDR3 DNA is all that survives: 45 bases in frame from base 1. With a median age of approximately 61 years (range roughly 21-75) and approximately 53% female, the healthy controls consisted of approximately 22 blood donors whose buffy coats were used. On an AutoMACS, CD4+ and CD8+ cells were isolated via positive magnetic bead selection, and their purity was verified by flow cytometry. Peripheral blood mononuclear cells were isolated by Ficoll-Paque PLUS density gradient separation. DNA from CD4-enriched, CD8-enriched or PBMC samples was extracted using Nucleospin Tissue or Tissue XS kits and then quantified on a Qubit 2.0 fluorometer.

TCRB CDR3 sequencing used the immunoSEQ assay on genomic DNA. Regarding the original processing steps: Nothing other than productive TCRB rearrangements was included in the analyses. Defining a clone by its unique TCRB CDR3 sequence, the study calculated clonality as a productive clonality index derived from Shannon entropy. Repertoire overlap between two samples was calculated from the template counts of each clone relative to total templates per sample. A correlation with a Spearman r of approximately 0.6 was found between V-gene usage by flow cytometry and V-gene usage by TCRB sequencing. The source is immuneACCESS, and TCRdb retained only in-frame sequences with V and J called. Part of the clones is not carried over; for the studies checked, unresolved V genes explain less than half of this, and the remainder is unexplained. The V and J calls and clone size were taken over from that table, and D and trimming were inferred from the DNA. In this sample the table shows tens of thousands of clones, 84% of which occur a single time. Of the sample, roughly 3.1% is held by the ten largest clones.

This sample is drawn from a study of somatic mutations in cytotoxic T cells in rheumatoid arthritis (dated by TCRdb to between 2016 and 2019). Looking at the study overall: A FACSAria II or Sony SH800 was used to flow-sort some V beta antibody-stained T-cell populations at nearly 100% purity, and TCRB sequencing was also done on sorted V beta1+ cells. To characterize clonality, the study used TCRB deep sequencing while asking whether somatic mutations are carried by expanded CD8+ T-cell clones in newly diagnosed, untreated rheumatoid arthritis. TCRB deep sequencing was performed for roughly 66 rheumatoid arthritis patients and 15 to 20 healthy controls. Median age was essentially the same in the patient group and the control group. The investigation overall reported the following: Rheumatoid arthritis patients and age-matched healthy controls did not significantly differ in CD8+ T-cell clonality. An increase of CD8+ clonality with age was seen in patients (Spearman r of about 0.45) but not in healthy controls. The expanded CD8+ clones had unknown antigen targets, and not appearing in virus-specific databases did not rule out that they were virus-specific. Several identical CD8+ TCRB sequences were found in both blood and synovial fluid, and in about an eighth of the 65 patients the largest CD8+ clone exceeded 20% of CD8+ cells. The finding that TRBV07 was slightly underrepresented in patients was left unadjusted for multiple comparisons.

The chain is encoded by TRBV5-1 joined to TRBJ2-2; TRBD1 matches 8 bases in the middle. The origin of this receptor is a man aged 40-49 years in good health. Material for sequencing was CD8+ T cells sorted from blood. CDR3 loop: CASSFTGGNTGELFF. At the DNA level, the sequence is TGCGCCAGCAGCTTTACAGGGGGGAACACCGGGGAGCTGTTTTTT.